The TCR beta chain described here comes from a study of shared clonotypes between healthy human individuals. On the study more broadly: Donors, aged 18 to 49, were a couple of women and three men. Three plates each covered CD4 naive and memory; CD8 naive two, CD8 memory one.

The donors, healthy adults who were HIV-negative, had experienced no recent acute infections or vaccinations. The V gene's germline CDR1 is ENHRY and CDR2 SYGVKD. This CDR3 is 15 amino acids long. With 3 bases removed from V and 7 bases from J, the gap between germline ends came to 16 bases. Assay used: immunoSEQ multiplex PCR; TCRdb lists only in-frame clones, some missing. The sample lists approximately 1.5 million clones, approximately 98.5% seen once, with approximately 0.4% in the top ten. Sequencing used naive CD4+ T cells sorted from blood. Documented subset: CD45RA+ positively selected. The TCR originated in a man aged 25-40 years in good health. The rearrangement links TRBV10-3 to TRBJ1-5, with D uncertain. The CDR3 loop reads CAISDRPGVGQPQHF. The CDR3 nucleotides are TGTGCCATCAGTGACCGGCCCGGGGTGGGGCAGCCCCAGCATTTT.